Listed here are 9 T cell receptor beta chains from one sample, sequenced in a study of blood T cells in healthy people across ages. Together with a sample-barcoded 5' primer, a J-beta primer mix was included in a second PCR lasting about 7 to 11 cycles. TCRdb analysed the 5' RACE reads with MiXCR anew, one entry per CDR3 protein. This sample carries 1,500,000 or so distinct CDR3 sequences, approximately 43% of them seen once, and the ten largest clones take roughly 3.7%. The sample consisted of blood. The origin of the receptors is a woman aged 18-29 years in good health.

This clonotype was counted only a few times. V gene TRBV19 combines with J gene TRBJ2-1, with 12 bases lining up with TRBD2. V trimming: 7 bases; J trimming: 9 bases; junction bases outside the gene matches: 10. The CDR3 runs 15 residues. CDR1 is LNHDA and CDR2 is SQIVND in the germline V gene (reference sequence). CDR3 in amino acids: CASTLAGGPRIEQFF. CDR3 coding DNA: TGTGCCAGTACTCTAGCGGGAGGGCCTAGAATTGAGCAGTTCTTC.

The chain couples TRBV15 to TRBJ2-7; no definite D call. The ends were cut back, 0 bases at V and 3 bases at J, with 9 bases in the middle. Germline V gives CDR1 LNHNV, CDR2 YYDKDF (reference sequence). The CDR3 totals 14 residues. The CDR3 region is CATSRDLSIYEQYF. CDR3 DNA sequence: TGTGCCACCAGCAGAGATCTGTCCATCTACGAGCAGTACTTC.

This clonotype was seen a handful of times. J is TRBJ2-5 and V is TRBV6-1; 8 bases match TRBD2. CDR3 length: 17 residues. The J segment lost 2 bases and the V segment lost 6 bases, leaving 14 bases of the junction unmatched. Germline-derived CDR1 and CDR2 are MNHNS and SASEGT. The CDR3 DNA reads TGTGCCAGCAGCCGGGTCCCGGGGGGGGTGTTACAAGAGACCCAGTACTTC. Translation: CASSRVPGGVLQETQYF.

The chain has TRBV2 and TRBJ2-2; 9 bases align to TRBD2. The CDR3 runs 17 residues. The trim removed 5 bases at V and 1 base at J, leaving 8 bases unmatched. In germline, CDR1 is SNHLY, CDR2 FYNNEI. The CDR3 loop reads CASSFLAGMGNTGELFF. The CDR3 bases are TGTGCCAGCAGTTTCCTAGCGGGGATGGGGAACACCGGGGAGCTGTTTTTT.

V and J are TRBV27 and TRBJ2-1, with 10 bases aligning to TRBD2. Trimming took 5 bases from V and 6 from J; bases not matched to a gene: 4. The CDR3 spans 14 residues. Germline assignment: CDR1 MNHEY and CDR2 SMNVEV (reference sequence). CDR3 sequence reads: CASSKREGRNEQFF. CDR3 DNA sequence: TGTGCCAGCAGTAAGCGGGAGGGCCGCAATGAGCAGTTCTTC.

This sequence joins TRBV9 and TRBJ2-6, with D hard to call. The CDR3 runs to 17 residues. Germline V gene lookup returns CDR1 SGDLS and CDR2 YYNGEE. V was clipped by 4 bases and J by 2 bases, with 16 bases between them. CDR3 protein: CASSPTYGFTGANVLTF. CDR3 nucleotides: TGTGCCAGCAGCCCCACGTACGGGTTCACTGGGGCCAACGTCCTGACTTTC. Combining the CDR3 with reference TRBV9 and TRBJ2-6 gives the whole variable domain DSGVTQTPKHLITATGQRVTLRCSPRSGDLSVYWYQQSLDQGLQFLIQYYNGEERAKGNILERFSAQQFPDLHSELNLSSLELGDSALYFCASSPTYGFTGANVLTFGAGSRLTVL.

This chain uses TRBV7-2 with TRBJ2-6; tentatively, D is TRBD2 (5 bases). This CDR3 contains 15 residues. Germline V CDR1 and CDR2: SGHTA, FQGNSA. The germline V and J ends were trimmed by 5 bases and 1 base, with 9 bases remaining between them. CDR3 bases: TGTGCCAGCAGCAAACGGGAATCTGGGGCCAACGTCCTGACTTTC. It encodes CASSKRESGANVLTF. The whole variable domain, filled in from reference TRBV7-2 and TRBJ2-6, reads GAGVSQSPSNKVTEKGKDVELRCDPISGHTALYWYRQSLGQGLEFLIYFQGNSAPDKSGLPSDRFSAERTGGSVSTLTIQRTQQEDSAVYLCASSKRESGANVLTFGAGSRLTVL.

The table lists this clonotype with a few counts. The genes are TRBV29-1 and TRBJ2-5; TRBD1 matches at 8 bases. The J call is uncertain, as TRBJ2-7 better fits the DNA end. CDR1 is SQVTM and CDR2 is ANQGSEA in the germline V gene. This CDR3 contains 12 residues. The CDR3: CSVDTGGYEQYF. CDR3 DNA sequence: TGCAGCGTTGACACAGGGGGTTACGAGCAGTACTTC.

The table lists this clonotype with a few counts. The V gene is TRBV2, the J gene TRBJ1-6; 8 bases match TRBD1. The length of the CDR3 is 16 residues. Germline CDR1 SNHLY, CDR2 FYNNEI. V was pared by 7 bases and J by 7 bases, with 12 bases of the junction left unmatched. DNA for the CDR3: TGTGCCAGCATGGGGGAGGCAGGGGGCCTCAATTCACCCCTCCACTTT. Translating it yields CASMGEAGGLNSPLHF. The full variable domain, its missing parts supplied by reference TRBV2 and TRBJ1-6, is EPEVTQTPSHQVTQMGQEVILRCVPISNHLYFYWYRQILGQKVEFLVSFYNNEISEKSEIFDDQFSVERPDGSNFTLKIRSTKLEDSAMYFCASMGEAGGLNSPLHFGNGTRLTVT.